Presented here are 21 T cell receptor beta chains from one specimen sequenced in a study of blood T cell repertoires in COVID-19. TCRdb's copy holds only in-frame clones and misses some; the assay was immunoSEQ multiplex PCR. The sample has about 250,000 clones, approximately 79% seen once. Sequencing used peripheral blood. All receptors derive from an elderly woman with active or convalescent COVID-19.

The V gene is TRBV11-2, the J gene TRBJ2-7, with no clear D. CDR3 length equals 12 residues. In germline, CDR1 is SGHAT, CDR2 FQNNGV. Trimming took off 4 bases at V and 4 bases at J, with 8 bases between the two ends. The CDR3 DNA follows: TGTGCCAGCAGCTCCGGTGCTTACGAGCAGTACTTC. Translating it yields CASSSGAYEQYF.

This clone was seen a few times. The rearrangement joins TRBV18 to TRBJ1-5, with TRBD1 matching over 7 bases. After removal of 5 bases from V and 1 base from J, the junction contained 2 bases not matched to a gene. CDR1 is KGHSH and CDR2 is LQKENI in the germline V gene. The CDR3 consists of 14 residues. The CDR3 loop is CASSTGQSNQPQHF. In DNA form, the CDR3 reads TGTGCCAGCTCAACGGGACAGAGCAATCAGCCCCAGCATTTT.

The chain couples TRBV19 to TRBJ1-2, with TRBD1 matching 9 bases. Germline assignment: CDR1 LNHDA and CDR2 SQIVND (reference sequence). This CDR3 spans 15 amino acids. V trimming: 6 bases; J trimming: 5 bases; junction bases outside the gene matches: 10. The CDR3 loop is CASSLVRQGGYGYTF. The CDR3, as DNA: TGTGCCAGTAGCCTAGTACGACAGGGGGGATATGGCTACACCTTC.

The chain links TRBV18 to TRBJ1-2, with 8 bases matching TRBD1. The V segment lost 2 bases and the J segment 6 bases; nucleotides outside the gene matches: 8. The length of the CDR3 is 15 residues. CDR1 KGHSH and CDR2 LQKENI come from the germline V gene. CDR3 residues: CASSPNPSGGNGYTF. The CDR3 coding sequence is TGTGCCAGCTCACCAAATCCCTCAGGGGGCAATGGCTACACCTTC.

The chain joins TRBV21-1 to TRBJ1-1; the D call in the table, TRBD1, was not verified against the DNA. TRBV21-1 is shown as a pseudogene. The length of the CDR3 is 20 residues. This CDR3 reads CASSTPERRDRGRLNTEAFF. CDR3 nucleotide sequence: TGTGCCAGCAGCACCCCTGAGCGCCGGGACAGGGGCCGTTTGAACACTGAAGCTTTCTTT.

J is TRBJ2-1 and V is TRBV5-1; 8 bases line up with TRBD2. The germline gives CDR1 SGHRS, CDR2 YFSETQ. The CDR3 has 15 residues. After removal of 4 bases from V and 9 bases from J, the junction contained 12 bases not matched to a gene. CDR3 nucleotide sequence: TGCGCCAGCAGCCGGGGGGGCCAGTTGGTCGGTGAGCAGTTCTTC. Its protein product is CASSRGGQLVGEQFF.

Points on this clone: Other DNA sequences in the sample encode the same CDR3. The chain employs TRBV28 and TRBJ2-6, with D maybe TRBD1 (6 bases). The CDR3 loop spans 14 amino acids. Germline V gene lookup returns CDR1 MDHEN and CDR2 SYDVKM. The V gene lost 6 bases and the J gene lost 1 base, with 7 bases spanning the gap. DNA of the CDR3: TGTGCCAGCAGCCAGGGGTCTGGGGCCAACGTCCTGACTTTC. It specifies CASSQGSGANVLTF. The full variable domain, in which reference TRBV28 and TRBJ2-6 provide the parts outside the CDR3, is DVKVTQSSRYLVKRTGEKVFLECVQDMDHENMFWYRQDPGLGLRLIYFSYDVKMKEKGDIPEGYSVSREKKERFSLILESASTNQTSMYLCASSQGSGANVLTFGAGSRLTVL.

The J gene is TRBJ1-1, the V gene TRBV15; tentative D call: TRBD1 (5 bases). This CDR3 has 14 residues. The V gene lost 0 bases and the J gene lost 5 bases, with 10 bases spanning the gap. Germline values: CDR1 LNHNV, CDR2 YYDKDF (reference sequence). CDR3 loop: CATSRDAGGTEAFF. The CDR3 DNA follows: TGTGCCACCAGCAGAGACGCCGGGGGGACTGAAGCTTTCTTT.

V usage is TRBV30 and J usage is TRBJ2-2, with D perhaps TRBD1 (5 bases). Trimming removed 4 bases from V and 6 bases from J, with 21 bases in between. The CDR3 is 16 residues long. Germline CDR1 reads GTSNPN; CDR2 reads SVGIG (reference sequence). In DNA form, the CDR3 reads TGTGCCTGGACCGTTCGGGCAGGAAGGGGTCCCGGGGAGCTGTTTTTT. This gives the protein CAWTVRAGRGPGELFF.

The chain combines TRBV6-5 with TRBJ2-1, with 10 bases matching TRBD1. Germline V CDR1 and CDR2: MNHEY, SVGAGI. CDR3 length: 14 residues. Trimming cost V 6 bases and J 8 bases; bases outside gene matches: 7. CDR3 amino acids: CASSPGQGWHEQFF. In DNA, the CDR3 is TGTGCCAGCAGCCCGGGACAGGGGTGGCATGAGCAGTTCTTC.

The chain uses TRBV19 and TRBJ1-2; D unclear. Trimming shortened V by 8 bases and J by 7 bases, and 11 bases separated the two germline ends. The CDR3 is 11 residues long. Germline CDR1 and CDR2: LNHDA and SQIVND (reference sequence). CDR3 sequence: CASSGSGGYTF. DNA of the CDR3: TGTGCCAGTTCGGGGTCCGGTGGCTACACCTTC.

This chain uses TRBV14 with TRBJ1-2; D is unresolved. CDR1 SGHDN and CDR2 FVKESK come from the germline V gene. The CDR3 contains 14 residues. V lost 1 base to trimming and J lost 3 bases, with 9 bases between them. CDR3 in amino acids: CASSQGAGDYGYTF. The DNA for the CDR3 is TGTGCCAGCAGCCAAGGGGCCGGGGACTATGGCTACACCTTC.

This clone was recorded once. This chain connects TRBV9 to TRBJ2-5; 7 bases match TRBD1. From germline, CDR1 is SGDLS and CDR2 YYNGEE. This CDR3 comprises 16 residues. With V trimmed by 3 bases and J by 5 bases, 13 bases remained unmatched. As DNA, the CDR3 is TGTGCCAGCAGCGCCCGAGGCCAGGGGGTGGTGGAGACCCAGTACTTC. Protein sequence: CASSARGQGVVETQYF. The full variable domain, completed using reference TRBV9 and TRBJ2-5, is DSGVTQTPKHLITATGQRVTLRCSPRSGDLSVYWYQQSLDQGLQFLIQYYNGEERAKGNILERFSAQQFPDLHSELNLSSLELGDSALYFCASSARGQGVVETQYFGPGTRLLVL.

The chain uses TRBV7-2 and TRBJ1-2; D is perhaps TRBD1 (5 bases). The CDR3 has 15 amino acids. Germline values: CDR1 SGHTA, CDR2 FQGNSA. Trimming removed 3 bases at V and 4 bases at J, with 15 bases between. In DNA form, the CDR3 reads TGTGCCAGCAGCTTGGCCCTAGGGGCACGCTATGGCTACACCTTC. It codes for CASSLALGARYGYTF. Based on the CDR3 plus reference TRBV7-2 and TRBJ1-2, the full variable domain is GAGVSQSPSNKVTEKGKDVELRCDPISGHTALYWYRQSLGQGLEFLIYFQGNSAPDKSGLPSDRFSAERTGGSVSTLTIQRTQQEDSAVYLCASSLALGARYGYTFGSGTRLTVV.

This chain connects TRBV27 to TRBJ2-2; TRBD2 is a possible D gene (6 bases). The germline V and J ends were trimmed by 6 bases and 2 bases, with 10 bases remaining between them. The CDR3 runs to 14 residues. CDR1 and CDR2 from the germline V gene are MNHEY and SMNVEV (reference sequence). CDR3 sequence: CASRGTFNTGELFF. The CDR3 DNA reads TGTGCCAGCAGAGGGACTTTCAACACCGGGGAGCTGTTTTTT.

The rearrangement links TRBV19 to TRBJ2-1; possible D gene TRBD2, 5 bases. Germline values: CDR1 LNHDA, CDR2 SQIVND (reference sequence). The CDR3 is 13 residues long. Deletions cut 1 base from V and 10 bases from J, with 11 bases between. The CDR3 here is CASSIALATEQFF. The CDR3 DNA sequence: TGTGCCAGTAGTATAGCGCTAGCAACGGAGCAGTTCTTC.

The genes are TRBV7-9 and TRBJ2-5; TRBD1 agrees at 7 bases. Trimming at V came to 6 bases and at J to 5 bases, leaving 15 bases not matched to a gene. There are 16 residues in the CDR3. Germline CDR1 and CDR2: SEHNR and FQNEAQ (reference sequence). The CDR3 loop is CASRPKTGRLGETQYF. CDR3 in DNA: TGTGCCAGCAGACCTAAGACAGGGCGTTTGGGGGAGACCCAGTACTTC. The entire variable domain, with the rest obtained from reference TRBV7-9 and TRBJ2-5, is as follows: DTGVSQNPRHKITKRGQNVTFRCDPISEHNRLYWYRQTLGQGPEFLTYFQNEAQLEKSRLLSDRFSAERPKGSFSTLEIQRTEQGDSAMYLCASRPKTGRLGETQYFGPGTRLLVL.

CDR3 loop: CASSSGQPNQETQYF. DNA of the CDR3: TGTGCCAGCAGTTCAGGACAGCCGAACCAAGAGACCCAGTACTTC. The V and J genes are TRBV6-5 and TRBJ2-5; perhaps TRBD1 as D (6 bases). This CDR3 has 15 amino acids. V lost 4 bases, J lost 0 bases, and 12 bases lay in between. Germline V gives CDR1 MNHEY, CDR2 SVGAGI.

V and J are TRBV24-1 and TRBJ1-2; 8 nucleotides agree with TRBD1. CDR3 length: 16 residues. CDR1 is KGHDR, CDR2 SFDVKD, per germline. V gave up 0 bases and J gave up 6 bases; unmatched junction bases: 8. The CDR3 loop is CATSDLGRQGRDGYTF. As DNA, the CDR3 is TGTGCCACCAGTGATTTGGGAAGACAGGGGCGCGATGGCTACACCTTC.

The CDR3 is CSVWDSGNQPQHF. The CDR3 region has the DNA TGCAGCGTCTGGGACAGCGGAAATCAGCCCCAGCATTTT. This chain joins TRBV29-1 and TRBJ1-5, with 7 bases lining up with TRBD1. The CDR3 sequence is 13 residues long. Germline V CDR1 and CDR2: SQVTM, ANQGSEA. Trimming cost V 6 bases and J 4 bases; bases outside gene matches: 6.

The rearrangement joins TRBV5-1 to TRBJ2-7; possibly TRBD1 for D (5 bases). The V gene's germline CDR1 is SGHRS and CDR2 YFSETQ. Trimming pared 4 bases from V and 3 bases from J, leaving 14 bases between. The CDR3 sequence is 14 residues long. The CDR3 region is CASSKTATNYEQYF. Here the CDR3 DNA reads TGCGCCAGCAGCAAGACAGCTACAAACTACGAGCAGTACTTC.